The 12 T cell receptor beta chains presented below share a single source sample, sequenced in a study of early T cells in non-severe SARS-CoV-2 infection. TCRdb recomputed calls from the 5' RACE reads with MiXCR, one row per CDR3 protein. In the table there are tens of thousands of distinct CDR3 sequences, roughly 14% of which are singletons. The sequencing used whole blood, collected at baseline. The receptors originated from an adult who was a healthcare worker with PCR-confirmed SARS-CoV-2 infection or an uninfected control (not recorded which).

In its sample, this clonotype was seen many times. This chain joins TRBV28 and TRBJ1-1; no clear D. The CDR3 extends over 16 amino acids. Germline V CDR1 and CDR2: MDHEN, SYDVKM. Trimming left V 3 bases short and J 3 bases short, with 17 bases between. The CDR3: CASSFLPGKRDTEAFF. The CDR3 coding sequence is TGTGCCAGCAGTTTCCTGCCGGGGAAAAGGGACACTGAAGCTTTCTTT.

This clonotype has just a few counts. V is TRBV12-3 or TRBV12-4 and J is TRBJ2-2; D might be TRBD1 (5 bases). The CDR3 extends over 14 amino acids. V was trimmed by 8 bases and J by 2 bases, leaving 12 bases between them. The CDR3: CASGVGLNTGELFF. For the CDR3, the DNA is TGTGCCAGCGGGGTGGGGCTAAACACCGGGGAGCTGTTTTTT.

As DNA, the CDR3 is TGCGCCGAAATACCACACGGCAATGAGCAGTTCTTC. Its translation is CAEIPHGNEQFF. The chain combines TRBV5-1 with TRBJ2-1, with D unresolved. This CDR3 is built from 12 residues. In germline, CDR1 is SGHRS, CDR2 YFSETQ. V lost 10 bases, J lost 6 bases, and 14 bases lay in between. Full variable domain (missing parts from reference TRBV5-1 and TRBJ2-1): KAGVTQTPRYLIKTRGQQVTLSCSPISGHRSVSWYQQTPGQGLQFLFEYFSETQRNKGNFPGRFSGRQFSNSRSEMNVSTLELGDSALYLCAEIPHGNEQFFGPGTRLTVL.

In this sample, this clonotype turned up a few times. V and J are TRBV6-6 and TRBJ2-1; no definite D call. Germline CDR1 is MNHNY and CDR2 is SVGAGI (reference sequence). The CDR3 is 17 amino acids. Trimming left V 4 bases short and J 5 bases short, with 21 bases between. The chain's CDR3 is CASSLGTVAPGNNEQFF. CDR3 sequence (DNA): TGTGCCAGCAGTTTGGGTACGGTTGCGCCTGGAAACAATGAGCAGTTCTTC.

This clonotype occurred many times. The rearrangement uses TRBV7-9 and TRBJ2-7, with 10 bases aligning to TRBD2. Trimming removed 5 bases from V and 3 bases from J; junction bases left unmatched: 16. The CDR3 extends over 18 amino acids. Looked up from germline, CDR1 is SEHNR and CDR2 is FQNEAQ (reference sequence). As DNA, the CDR3 is TGTGCCAGCAGCCGCACTAGCGGGATTCAAAACTCCTACTACGAGCAGTACTTC. Amino acids: CASSRTSGIQNSYYEQYF.

This clonotype was picked up many times. The gene calls are TRBV20-1 and TRBJ1-2, with TRBD1 matching over 7 bases. J gave up 2 bases and V 5 bases, and 11 bases lay outside the gene matches. Germline loops: CDR1 DFQATT, CDR2 SNEGSKA (reference sequence). The CDR3 length is 15 residues. Here the CDR3 reads CSAPGRGGTNYGYTF. The CDR3 DNA sequence: TGCAGTGCTCCAGGACGAGGGGGCACGAACTATGGCTACACCTTC.

The chain carries TRBV20-1 and TRBJ2-7, with D hard to call. Trimming took off 2 bases at V and 0 bases at J, with 8 bases between the two ends. CDR3 length: 13 residues. In germline, CDR1 is DFQATT, CDR2 SNEGSKA (reference sequence). The CDR3 DNA sequence: TGCAGTGCTAGACAGGCCTCCTCCTACGAGCAGTACTTC. It yields the protein CSARQASSYEQYF.

In its sample, this clonotype was seen a few times. The chain uses TRBV28 and TRBJ2-3, with TRBD1 identical over 10 bases. Germline trimming cut 2 bases from V and 3 bases from J; bases unmatched to any gene: 2. This CDR3 has 15 amino acids. Germline V lookup: CDR1 MDHEN, CDR2 SYDVKM. The DNA of the CDR3 is TGTGCCAGCAGTTTACTGGGACAGGGGACAGATACGCAGTATTTT. Encoded protein: CASSLLGQGTDTQYF.

The rearrangement uses TRBV6-1 and TRBJ2-7, with 11 bases identical to TRBD2. The length of the CDR3 is 16 residues. Germline CDR1 and CDR2: MNHNS and SASEGT. V lost 8 bases, J lost 0 bases, and 9 bases stayed unmatched. This chain's CDR3 is CASAGTSGARSYEQYF. CDR3 bases: TGTGCCAGCGCTGGGACTAGCGGAGCCCGCTCCTACGAGCAGTACTTC.

This clonotype was seen more than once but under ten times. The chain combines TRBV20-1 with TRBJ1-2; 7 bases are shared with TRBD1. Per the germline V gene, CDR1 is DFQATT and CDR2 is SNEGSKA (reference sequence). Trimming removed 3 bases from V and 8 bases from J; junction bases left unmatched: 9. The CDR3 extends over 13 amino acids. CDR3 sequence (DNA): TGCAGTGCTAGTAAAGGGACAGAGAAGGGCTACACCTTC. Its protein product is CSASKGTEKGYTF.

This clonotype was picked up a small number of times. The chain is built from TRBV5-1 and TRBJ2-1; the D is unclear. CDR1 is SGHRS and CDR2 is YFSETQ in the germline V gene. The CDR3 is 17 amino acids. Trimming removed 0 bases at V and 5 bases at J, with 18 bases between. The CDR3 nucleotides read TGCGCCAGCAGCTTGGGCCCCGTCACTACCCCTAACAATGAGCAGTTCTTC. Its protein product is CASSLGPVTTPNNEQFF.

This clonotype was detected a few times. The DNA for the CDR3 is TGCAGCGTTGTACAGGGGGCGACCGGGGAGCTGTTTTTT. As protein: CSVVQGATGELFF. The chain recombines TRBV29-1 with TRBJ2-2; 9 nucleotides agree with TRBD1. This CDR3 region has 13 residues. Germline CDR1 and CDR2: SQVTM and ANQGSEA. The J segment lost 5 bases and the V segment lost 4 bases, leaving 2 bases of the junction unmatched.